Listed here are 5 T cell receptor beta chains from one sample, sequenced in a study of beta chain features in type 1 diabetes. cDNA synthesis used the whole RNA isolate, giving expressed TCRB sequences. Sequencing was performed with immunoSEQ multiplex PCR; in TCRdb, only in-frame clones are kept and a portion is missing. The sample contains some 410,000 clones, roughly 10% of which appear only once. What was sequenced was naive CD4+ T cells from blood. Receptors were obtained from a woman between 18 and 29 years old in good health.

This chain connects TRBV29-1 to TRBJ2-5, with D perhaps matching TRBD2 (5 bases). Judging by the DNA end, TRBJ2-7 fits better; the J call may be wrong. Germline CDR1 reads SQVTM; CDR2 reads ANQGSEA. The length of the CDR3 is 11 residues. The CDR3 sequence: CSARGLGEQYF. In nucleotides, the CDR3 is TGCAGCGCGAGAGGGCTGGGCGAGCAGTACTTC.

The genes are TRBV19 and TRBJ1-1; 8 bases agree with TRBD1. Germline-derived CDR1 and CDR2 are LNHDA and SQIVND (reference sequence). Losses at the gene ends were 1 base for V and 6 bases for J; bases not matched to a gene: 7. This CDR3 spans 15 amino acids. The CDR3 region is CASSIGAGGSSEAFF. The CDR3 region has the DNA TGTGCCAGTAGTATAGGGGCAGGGGGCTCCTCTGAAGCTTTCTTT.

The chain's CDR3 is CASGSGQSNQPQHF. Here the CDR3 DNA reads TGTGCTAGTGGGTCGGGACAGAGCAATCAGCCCCAGCATTTT. The V gene is TRBV12-5, the J gene TRBJ1-5, with 7 bases matching TRBD1. V shed 6 bases and J 1 base; nucleotides not matched to a gene: 3. This CDR3 is built from 14 residues. Germline CDR1 LGHNT, CDR2 FRNRAP.

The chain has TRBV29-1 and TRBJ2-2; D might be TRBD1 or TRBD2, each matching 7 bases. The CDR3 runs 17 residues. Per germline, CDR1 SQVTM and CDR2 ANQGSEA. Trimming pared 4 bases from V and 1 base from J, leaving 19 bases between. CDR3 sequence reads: CSVAPRGGQLNTGELFF. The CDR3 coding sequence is TGCAGCGTTGCCCCAAGGGGGGGACAGCTGAACACCGGGGAGCTGTTTTTT.

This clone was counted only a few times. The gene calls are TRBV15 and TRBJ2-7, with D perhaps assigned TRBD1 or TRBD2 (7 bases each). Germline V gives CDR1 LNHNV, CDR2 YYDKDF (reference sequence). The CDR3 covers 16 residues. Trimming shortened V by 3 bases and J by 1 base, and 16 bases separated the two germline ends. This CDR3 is CATSSWGGGRSYEQYV. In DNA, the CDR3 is TGTGCCACCAGCAGCTGGGGAGGGGGCAGATCCTACGAGCAGTACGTC.